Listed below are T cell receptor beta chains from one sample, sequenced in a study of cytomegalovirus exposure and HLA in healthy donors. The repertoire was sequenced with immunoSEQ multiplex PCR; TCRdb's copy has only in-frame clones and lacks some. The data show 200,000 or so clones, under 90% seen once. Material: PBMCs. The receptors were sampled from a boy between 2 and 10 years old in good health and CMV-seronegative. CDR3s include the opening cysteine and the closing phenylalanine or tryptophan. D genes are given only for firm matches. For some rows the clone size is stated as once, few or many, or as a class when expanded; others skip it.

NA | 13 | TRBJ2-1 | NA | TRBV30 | CAWSVQGAGEQFF | TGTGCCTGGAGTGTACAAGGGGCTGGGGAGCAGTTCTTC
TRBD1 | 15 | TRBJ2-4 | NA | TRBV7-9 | CASSLADRDKNIQYF | TGTGCCAGCAGCTTAGCGGACAGGGACAAAAACATTCAGTACTTC
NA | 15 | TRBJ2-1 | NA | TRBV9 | CASNREGYDTNEQFF | TGTGCCAGCAACAGGGAGGGCTACGATACCAATGAGCAGTTCTTC
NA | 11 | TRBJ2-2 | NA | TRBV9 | CASSLTGELFF | TGTGCCAGCAGTCTTACCGGGGAGCTGTTTTTT
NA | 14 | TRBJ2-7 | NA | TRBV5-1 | CASSQRTASYEQYF | TGCGCCAGCAGCCAACGGACAGCTTCCTACGAGCAGTACTTC
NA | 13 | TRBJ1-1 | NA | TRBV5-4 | CAGARQANTEAFF | TGTGCCGGCGCCCGCCAGGCGAACACTGAAGCTTTCTTT
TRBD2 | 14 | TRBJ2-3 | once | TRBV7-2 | CASSSRGGRDTQYF | TGTGCCAGCAGCTCTCGGGGGGGCCGGGATACGCAGTATTTT
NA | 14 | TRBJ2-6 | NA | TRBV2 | CASSLESGANVLTF | TGTGCCAGCAGTCTAGAATCTGGGGCCAACGTCCTGACTTTC
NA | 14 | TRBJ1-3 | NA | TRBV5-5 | CASSLYRDGNTIYF | TGTGCCAGCAGCTTGTACAGGGATGGAAACACCATATATTTT
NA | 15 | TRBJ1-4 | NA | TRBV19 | CASTRSAFPLGKLFF | TGTGCCAGTACCCGTTCTGCGTTCCCTCTTGGAAAACTGTTTTTT
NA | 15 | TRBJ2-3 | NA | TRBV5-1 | CASSADQTYTDTQYF | TGCGCCAGCAGCGCAGACCAGACATACACAGATACGCAGTATTTT
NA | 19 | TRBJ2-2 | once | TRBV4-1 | CASSQYARKSGTNTGELFF | TGCGCCAGCAGCCAATATGCCAGGAAATCAGGGACGAACACCGGGGAGCTGTTTTTT
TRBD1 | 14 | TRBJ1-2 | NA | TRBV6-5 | CASSYSSGGYGYTF | TGTGCCAGCAGTTACTCATCAGGGGGCTATGGCTACACCTTC
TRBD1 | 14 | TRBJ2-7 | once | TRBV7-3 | CASSLRSGGYEQYF | TGTGCCAGCAGCTTACGGTCAGGGGGCTACGAGCAGTACTTC
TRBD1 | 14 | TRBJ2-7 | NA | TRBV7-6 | CASSRRQGENEQYF | TGTGCCAGCAGCCGCCGACAGGGTGAAAACGAGCAGTACTTC
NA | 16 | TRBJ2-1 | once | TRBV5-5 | CASSATGSGSYNEQFF | TGTGCCAGCAGCGCAACAGGGTCCGGATCCTACAATGAGCAGTTCTTC
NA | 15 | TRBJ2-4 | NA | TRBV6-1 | CASSEQASAKNIQYF | TGTGCCAGCAGTGAACAGGCCTCAGCCAAAAACATTCAGTACTTC
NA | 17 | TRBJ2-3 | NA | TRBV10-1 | CASSDEQVIFPTDTQYF | TGCGCCAGCAGTGACGAACAGGTGATATTCCCCACAGATACGCAGTATTTT
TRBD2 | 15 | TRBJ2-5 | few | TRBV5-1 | CASSLEGLVQETQYF | TGCGCCAGCAGCTTGGAGGGACTAGTCCAAGAGACCCAGTACTTC
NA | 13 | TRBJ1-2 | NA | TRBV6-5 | CASRRDQNYGYTF | TGTGCCAGCAGGCGGGACCAAAACTATGGCTACACCTTC
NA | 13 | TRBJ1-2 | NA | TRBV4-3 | CASSLRGFDGYTF | TGCGCCAGCAGCCTTCGCGGCTTCGATGGCTACACCTTC
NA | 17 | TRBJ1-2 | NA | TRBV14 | CASSQKTGREAFGGYTF | TGTGCCAGCAGCCAGAAGACTGGCAGGGAGGCTTTTGGGGGCTACACCTTC
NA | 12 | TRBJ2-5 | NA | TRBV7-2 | CASSLFEETQYF | TGTGCCAGCAGCTTATTCGAAGAGACCCAGTACTTC
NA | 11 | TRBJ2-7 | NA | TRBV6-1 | CASTPGAEQYF | TGTGCCAGCACCCCAGGGGCCGAGCAGTACTTC
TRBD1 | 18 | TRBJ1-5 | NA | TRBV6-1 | CASSEEGQGSYSNQPQHF | TGTGCCAGCAGTGAAGAGGGACAGGGCTCTTATAGCAATCAGCCCCAGCATTTT
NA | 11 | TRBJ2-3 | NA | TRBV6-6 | CASGPTDTQYF | TGTGCCAGCGGCCCCACAGATACGCAGTATTTT
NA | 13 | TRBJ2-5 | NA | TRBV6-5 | CASRRVSQETQYF | TGTGCCAGCAGGAGGGTGAGTCAAGAGACCCAGTACTTC
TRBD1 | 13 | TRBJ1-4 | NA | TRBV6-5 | CASSSRGREKLFF | TGTGCCAGCAGTTCAAGGGGGCGAGAAAAACTGTTTTTT
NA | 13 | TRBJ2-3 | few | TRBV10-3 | CATQTGSTDTQYF | TGTGCCACCCAAACAGGGAGCACAGATACGCAGTATTTT
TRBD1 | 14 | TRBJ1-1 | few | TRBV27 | CASRNAGGIPEAFF | TGTGCCAGCAGGAACGCAGGGGGTATCCCTGAAGCTTTCTTT
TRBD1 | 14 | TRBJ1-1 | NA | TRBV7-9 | CASSAGTDLTEAFF | TGTGCCAGCAGCGCGGGGACAGACCTCACTGAAGCTTTCTTT
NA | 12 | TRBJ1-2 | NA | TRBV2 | CASSVTNYGYTF | TGTGCCAGCAGTGTCACTAACTATGGCTACACCTTC
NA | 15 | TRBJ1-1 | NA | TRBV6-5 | CASSPLIGGNTEAFF | TGTGCCAGCAGTCCCCTCATAGGGGGTAACACTGAAGCTTTCTTT
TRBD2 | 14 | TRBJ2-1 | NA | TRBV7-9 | CASSLTSGGHEQFF | TGTGCCAGCAGCTTGACTAGCGGGGGCCATGAGCAGTTCTTC
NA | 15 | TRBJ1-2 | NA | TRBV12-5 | CASGLQGWPQYGYTF | TGTGCTAGTGGTTTACAGGGTTGGCCGCAATATGGCTACACCTTC
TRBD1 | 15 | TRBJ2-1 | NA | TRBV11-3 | CASSLGQGTYNEQFF | TGTGCCAGCAGCTTAGGACAGGGGACCTACAATGAGCAGTTCTTC
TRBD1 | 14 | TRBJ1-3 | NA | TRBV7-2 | CASSLDRGANTIYF | TGTGCCAGCAGCTTAGACAGGGGTGCCAACACCATATATTTT
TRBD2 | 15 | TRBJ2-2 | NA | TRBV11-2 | CASSRLAGNTGELFF | TGTGCCAGCAGCCGACTAGCGGGGAACACCGGGGAGCTGTTTTTT
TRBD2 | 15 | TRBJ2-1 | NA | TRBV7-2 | CASSIVRGSNNEQFF | TGTGCCAGCAGCATTGTGCGGGGGTCCAACAATGAGCAGTTCTTC
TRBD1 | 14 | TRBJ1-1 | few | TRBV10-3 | CAISEETGTTEAFF | TGTGCCATCAGTGAGGAGACAGGGACCACTGAAGCTTTCTTT
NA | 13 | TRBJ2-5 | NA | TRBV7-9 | CASSLHGGETQYF | TGTGCCAGCAGCTTACATGGAGGAGAGACCCAGTACTTC
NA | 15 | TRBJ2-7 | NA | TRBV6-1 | CASSEGSTGPYEQYF | TGTGCCAGCAGTGAGGGATCTACAGGTCCCTACGAGCAGTACTTC
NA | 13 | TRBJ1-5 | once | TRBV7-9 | CASSTEGPQPQHF | TGTGCCAGCAGCACGGAGGGACCTCAGCCCCAGCATTTT
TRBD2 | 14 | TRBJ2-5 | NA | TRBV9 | CASSSGGKQETQYF | TGTGCCAGTTCTAGCGGGGGGAAGCAAGAGACCCAGTACTTC
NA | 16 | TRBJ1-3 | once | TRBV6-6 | CASSYPHGSSGNTIYF | TGTGCCAGCAGTTACCCCCACGGGAGCTCTGGAAACACCATATATTTT
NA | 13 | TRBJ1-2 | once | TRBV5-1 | CASSLDRAYGYTF | TGCGCCAGCAGCTTGGACAGGGCCTATGGCTACACCTTC
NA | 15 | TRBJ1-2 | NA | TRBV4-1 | CASVSLPGQNYGYTF | TGCGCCAGCGTATCACTGCCGGGACAAAACTATGGCTACACCTTC
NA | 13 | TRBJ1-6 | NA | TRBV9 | CASSPDSSSPLHF | TGTGCCAGCAGCCCAGACAGTAGTTCACCCCTCCACTTT
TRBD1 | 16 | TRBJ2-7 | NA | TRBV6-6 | CASSYLGTGVVVEQYF | TGTGCCAGCAGTTACCTCGGGACAGGGGTGGTCGTCGAGCAGTACTTC
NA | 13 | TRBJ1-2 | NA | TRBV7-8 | CASSQYSPNGYTF | TGTGCCAGCAGCCAATATTCACCTAATGGCTACACCTTC
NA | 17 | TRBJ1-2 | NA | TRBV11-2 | CASSLGQSTGSIYGYTF | TGTGCCAGCAGCTTGGGACAATCCACAGGGTCGATCTATGGCTACACCTTC
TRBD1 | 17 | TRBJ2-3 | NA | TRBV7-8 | CASSPLYGQVGTDTQYF | TGTGCCAGCAGCCCTCTATACGGACAGGTGGGCACAGATACGCAGTATTTT
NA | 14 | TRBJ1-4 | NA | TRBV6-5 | CASRMGHGNEKLFF | TGTGCCAGCAGAATGGGGCATGGGAATGAAAAACTGTTTTTT
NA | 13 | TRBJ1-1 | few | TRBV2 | CASKGRANTEAFF | TGTGCCAGCAAGGGCAGGGCGAACACTGAAGCTTTCTTT
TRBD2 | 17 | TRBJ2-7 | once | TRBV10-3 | CAIPLAGTSGGVYEQYF | TGTGCCATCCCACTAGCCGGGACTAGCGGGGGTGTTTACGAGCAGTACTTC
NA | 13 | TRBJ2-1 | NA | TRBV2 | CASSGADYNEQFF | TGTGCCAGCAGCGGAGCTGATTACAATGAGCAGTTCTTC
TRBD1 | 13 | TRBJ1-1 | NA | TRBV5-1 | CASRDSMNTEAFF | TGCGCCAGCCGGGACAGTATGAACACTGAAGCTTTCTTT
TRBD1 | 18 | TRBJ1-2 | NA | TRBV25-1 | CASSESSDRGNFNYGYTF | TGTGCCAGCAGTGAATCGTCGGACAGGGGAAACTTTAACTATGGCTACACCTTC
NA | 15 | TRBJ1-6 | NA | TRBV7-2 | CASSLIYPYNSPLHF | TGTGCCAGCAGCTTAATTTATCCCTATAATTCACCCCTCCACTTT
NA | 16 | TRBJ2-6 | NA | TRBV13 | CASSLGLASGANVLTF | TGTGCCAGCAGCTTAGGTTTGGCTTCTGGGGCCAACGTCCTGACTTTC